The T cell receptor (beta chain) under discussion was sequenced for a study of CD8 T cells in ankylosing spondylitis. The study, taken as a whole, reports: Some motif variants were previously reported in reactive arthritis synovial fluid and blood. For ankylosing spondylitis blood, a TCR beta motif of about eight highly homologous variants appeared characteristic.

This clonotype was observed at least ten times. Its antigen remains unidentified. TCRdb reprocessed the 5' RACE reads with MiXCR, giving one entry per CDR3 protein. This sample carries roughly 180,000 distinct CDR3 sequences, about an eighth of them seen once, and the ten largest clones take approximately 9.9%. With 3 bases clipped from V and 2 bases from J, the junction kept 14 bases outside the gene matches. This CDR3 contains 20 residues. Germline CDR1 ENHRY, CDR2 SYGVKD. This TCR was sampled from a female donor with ankylosing spondylitis or in good health (not recorded which). The chain links TRBV10-3 to TRBJ2-4; 12 positions agree with TRBD2. The specimen was blood, either unsorted or a sorted T cell fraction (not recorded which). CDR3 DNA sequence: TGTGCCATCAGTGAAACACCGACTAGCGGGAGCTCTATGACCAAAAACATTCAGTACTTC. Its translation is CAISETPTSGSSMTKNIQYF.